The entry below gives a single TCR beta chain sequence along with its context. The data are from a study of control samples from healthy donors and cancer patients. V dropped 7 bases and J dropped 0 bases, with 7 bases sitting between them. CDR1 is MDHEN, CDR2 SYDVKM, per germline. The CDR3 contains 14 residues. Generated by immunoSEQ multiplex PCR, the TCRdb table keeps only in-frame clones and is missing some. The sample data list about 210,000 clones. This sequence originates from a woman aged 25 to 39 in good health. Sequencing was done on a sample of blood. J is TRBJ1-6 and V is TRBV28; unclear D gene. CDR3 in DNA: TGTGCCAGCATAAGGAGCTCCTATAATTCACCCCTCCACTTT. Translation: CASIRSSYNSPLHF. The full variable domain, with the rest looked up from reference TRBV28 and TRBJ1-6, is DVKVTQSSRYLVKRTGEKVFLECVQDMDHENMFWYRQDPGLGLRLIYFSYDVKMKEKGDIPEGYSVSREKKERFSLILESASTNQTSMYLCASIRSSYNSPLHFGNGTRLTVT.